Listed below are T cell receptor beta chains from one sample, sequenced in a study of shared clonotypes between healthy human individuals. Repertoires were generated with immunoSEQ multiplex PCR, while TCRdb's copy carries only in-frame clones and drops some. The repertoire includes 2 million or so clones, about 95% of them detected once, and 0.9% to 1.4% sits in the top ten. Sequenced material: naive CD8+ T cells sorted from blood. These receptors were taken from a man between 18 and 35 years old in good health. CDR3s include the opening cysteine and the closing phenylalanine or tryptophan. Fields, in order: V gene, D gene, J gene, clone size, CDR3 DNA, CDR3 protein. The D gene is left open where the match is weak. Rows may omit the clone size; those that give it use once, few, many or a size class.

TRBV7-9	TRBD2	TRBJ2-2	-	TGTGCCAGCAGCGGAGGACTAGCGGATAACACCGGGGAGCTGTTTTTT	CASSGGLADNTGELFF
TRBV9	-	TRBJ1-3	-	TGTGCCAGCAGCGGCGGACATTCTGGAAACACCATATATTTT	CASSGGHSGNTIYF
TRBV13	TRBD2	TRBJ2-7	-	TGTGCCAGCAGCCCCACGAGGCTAGCGGTCTACGAGCAGTACTTC	CASSPTRLAVYEQYF
TRBV9	-	TRBJ2-7	-	TGTGCCAGCAGCGTAGGGGGGACAACGCTCTACGAGCAGTACTTC	CASSVGGTTLYEQYF
TRBV9	-	TRBJ2-7	-	TGTGCCAGCAGCGCCGGTTATGACGGTACCTACGAGCAGTACTTC	CASSAGYDGTYEQYF
TRBV5-1	-	TRBJ2-7	-	TGCGCCAGCAGCTTGGTCTCAGGGAGCGAGCAGTACTTC	CASSLVSGSEQYF
TRBV27	TRBD1	TRBJ2-7	-	TGTGCCAGCAGTCCTTCCGGGACAGGATCCTACGAGCAGTACTTC	CASSPSGTGSYEQYF
TRBV6-5	TRBD2	TRBJ2-5	-	TGTGCCAGCAACCCGGGGGGTGGTGAGACCCAGTACTTC	CASNPGGGETQYF
TRBV6-1	TRBD1	TRBJ2-7	-	TGTGCCAGCAGCTGGACAGGAGAAAACTACGAGCAGTACTTC	CASSWTGENYEQYF
TRBV15	TRBD1	TRBJ2-7	-	TGTGCCACCAGCGGACGACAGGGAATCGGGTACGAGCAGTACTTC	CATSGRQGIGYEQYF
TRBV7-8	TRBD2	TRBJ2-2	-	TGTGCCAGCAGCTCCCCCTCGGCGGGAGGGCCGGTATGGGCCGGGGAGCTGTTTTTT	CASSSPSAGGPVWAGELFF
TRBV30	-	TRBJ2-3	-	TGTGCCTGGAGTGTTGGGGATAACACAGATACGCAGTATTTT	CAWSVGDNTDTQYF
TRBV28	TRBD1	TRBJ2-3	-	TGTGCCAGCCACGGGACAGCTTATAGCAATCAGCCCCAGTATTTT	CASHGTAYSNQPQYF
TRBV7-9	TRBD1	TRBJ2-7	-	TGTGCCAGCAGCCCTCCGGGACAGGGGGTCTCTGATTACGAGCAGTACTTC	CASSPPGQGVSDYEQYF
TRBV4-1	-	TRBJ2-5	-	TGCGCCAGCAGCCAAGAACGGGGCCAAGAGACCCAGTACTTC	CASSQERGQETQYF
TRBV10-1	-	TRBJ1-5	-	TGCGCCAGCAGTGAATTTGGAGGGAGGGTGGATCAGCCCCAGCATTTT	CASSEFGGRVDQPQHF
TRBV19	-	TRBJ1-1	-	TGTGCCAGTAGTATTCGGGAGTGGAACACTGAAGCTTTCTTT	CASSIREWNTEAFF
TRBV2	TRBD1	TRBJ2-7	-	TGTGCCAGCACCTGGGACAGGGGACTTAGCGAGCAGTACTTC	CASTWDRGLSEQYF
TRBV5-5	-	TRBJ2-7	-	TGTGCCAGCAGCTTGTTTGGTGGGCAGGGGTTCTACGAGCAGTACTTC	CASSLFGGQGFYEQYF
TRBV6-5	-	TRBJ1-1	-	TGTGCCAGCAGGGTGGGGAGCACCACTGAAGCTTTCTTT	CASRVGSTTEAFF
TRBV19	-	TRBJ2-5	-	TGTGCCAGTAAGGGCCAGGGGTCGCAGTACCAAGAGACCCAGTACTTC	CASKGQGSQYQETQYF
TRBV30	-	TRBJ2-5	-	TGTGCCTGGCAGGGTATGGGGGAGACCCAGTACTTC	CAWQGMGETQYF
TRBV11-2	-	TRBJ2-7	-	TGTGCCAGCAGCTTCTTCAGGGCAGGGCTCGGAGAGCAGTACTTC	CASSFFRAGLGEQYF
TRBV5-4	-	TRBJ2-7	-	TGTGCCAGCAGCTTGGGGGAGTTTTACGAGCAGTACTTC	CASSLGEFYEQYF
TRBV6-1	TRBD1	TRBJ2-7	-	TGTGCCAGCAGTGAAGCCACAGGGGGCGAGCAGTACTTC	CASSEATGGEQYF
TRBV27	-	TRBJ2-7	-	TGTGCCAGCAGTTTCGTTGACAGGACCTACGAGCAGTACTTC	CASSFVDRTYEQYF
TRBV5-6	-	TRBJ1-1	-	TGTGCCAGCAGCACCCCTCCACGGGGCACTGAAGCTTTCTTT	CASSTPPRGTEAFF
TRBV4-3	TRBD2	TRBJ2-1	-	TGCGCCAGCAGCCAGGAAGCTAGCGGGGCCTACAATGAGCAGTTCTTC	CASSQEASGAYNEQFF
TRBV5-1	-	TRBJ2-1	-	TGCGCCAGCAGCTTGGTAGCAGAGTACAATGAGCAGTTCTTC	CASSLVAEYNEQFF
TRBV11-2	-	TRBJ2-7	-	TGTGCCAGCAGCTTCCCAACAGGGATCGAGCAGTACTTC	CASSFPTGIEQYF
TRBV9	-	TRBJ2-1	-	TGTGCCAGCAGCGCCGACCTTAGCTCCTACAATGAGCAGTTCTTC	CASSADLSSYNEQFF
TRBV9	TRBD2	TRBJ2-1	once	TGTGCCAGCAGCGTCTCGATCGGACTAGCGGGGGCTACTGACTACAATGAGCAGTTCTTC	CASSVSIGLAGATDYNEQFF
TRBV29-1	TRBD2	TRBJ2-5	-	TGCAGCGTTGAAGGCCACGGGGGACTAGCGGACCAAGAGACCCAGTACTTC	CSVEGHGGLADQETQYF
TRBV5-4	TRBD1	TRBJ2-1	-	TGTGCCAGCAGCTTGGCCGGGACAGGGGGAAACAATGAGCAGTTCTTC	CASSLAGTGGNNEQFF
TRBV4-1	-	TRBJ2-5	-	TGCGCCAGCAGCCAAGATTCTGAAGAGACCCAGTACTTC	CASSQDSEETQYF
TRBV4-1	-	TRBJ2-3	-	TGCGCCAGCAGCCAAGTCCTCTCTCCTGACACAGATACGCAGTATTTT	CASSQVLSPDTDTQYF
TRBV30	-	TRBJ2-7	-	TGTGCCTGGAGTGTCGCCTACGAGCAGTACTTC	CAWSVAYEQYF
TRBV27	TRBD2	TRBJ2-3	-	TGTGCCAGCAGTTCCATAAGACTAGCCGCCGTCCCTTATAGCGGCCGCACAGATACGCAGTATTTT	CASSSIRLAAVPYSGRTDTQYF